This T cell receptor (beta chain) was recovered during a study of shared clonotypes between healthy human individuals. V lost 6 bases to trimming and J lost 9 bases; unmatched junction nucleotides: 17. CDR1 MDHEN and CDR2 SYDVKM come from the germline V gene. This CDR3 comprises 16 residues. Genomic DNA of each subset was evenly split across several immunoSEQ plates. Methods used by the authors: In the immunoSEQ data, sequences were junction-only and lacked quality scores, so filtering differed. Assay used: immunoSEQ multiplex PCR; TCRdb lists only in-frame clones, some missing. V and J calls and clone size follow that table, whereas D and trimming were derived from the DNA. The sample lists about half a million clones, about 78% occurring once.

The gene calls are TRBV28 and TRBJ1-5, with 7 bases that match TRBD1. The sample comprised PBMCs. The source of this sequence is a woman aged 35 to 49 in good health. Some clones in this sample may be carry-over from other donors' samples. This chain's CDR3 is CASRSEKGGLGLPQHF. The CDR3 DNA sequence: TGTGCCAGCAGGTCGGAAAAAGGGGGCTTAGGGCTGCCCCAGCATTTT.